Listed here are 12 T cell receptor beta chains from one sample, sequenced in a study of T cells in Graves' hyperthyroidism and ophthalmopathy (dated by TCRdb to the late 2010s). The library came from multiplex PCR. Reads for this sample came from an Illumina HiSeq 2000. The TCR beta CDR3 regions were amplified from the RNA transcripts. A first-round RT-PCR of the TCR CDR3 used the HTBI primer set with the Qiagen OneStep RT-PCR kit. TCRdb applied fastp at Q25 and MiXCR to the public reads, then kept only in-frame beta chains. Entries are consolidated by CDR3 protein sequence, retaining the most common genes and DNA. The sample includes 700,000 or so distinct CDR3 sequences, with more than 14% observed a single time. Approximately 13% of the sample is taken by the ten largest. Sequenced sample: blood. The receptors originated from a woman between 45 and 60 years old with Graves' ophthalmopathy.

This clonotype was found many times. The V and J genes are TRBV2 and TRBJ1-5, with D possibly being TRBD1 (6 bases). This CDR3 comprises 15 residues. Germline V gene lookup returns CDR1 SNHLY and CDR2 FYNNEI. V gave up 3 bases and J gave up 7 bases, with 16 bases separating them. Here the CDR3 reads CASSEVRQDRQPQHF. CDR3 coding DNA: TGTGCCAGCAGTGAGGTCCGACAGGATAGACAGCCCCAGCATTTT.

This clonotype appeared a single time. This CDR3 fails to terminate in the conserved phenylalanine or tryptophan, so it likely reflects a read error. The DNA is omitted, as the CDR3 cannot be located on it reliably, and the CDR3 follows TCRdb's listing. The chain combines TRBV7-2 with TRBJ2-7; the table calls TRBD1, which could not be checked here. The germline CDR1 and CDR2 sequences are SGHTA and FQGNSA. The CDR3 length is 15 residues, termini included. The CDR3 sequence is CASSPRDRAPHEQHL.

This clonotype was seen a few times. The genes are TRBV10-3 and TRBJ1-2, with D hard to call. V was cut by 6 bases and J by 0 bases, with 8 bases left in between. Germline loops: CDR1 ENHRY, CDR2 SYGVKD. This CDR3 has 13 amino acids. The DNA of the CDR3 is TGTGCCATCAGACCACAGACTAACTATGGCTACACCTTC. Encoded protein: CAIRPQTNYGYTF.

This clonotype was counted many times. The genes are TRBV2 and TRBJ2-7; D remains ambiguous. Germline V CDR1 and CDR2: SNHLY, FYNNEI. The CDR3 has 13 amino acids. V lost 6 bases and J lost 0, with 9 bases in between. In nucleotides, the CDR3 is TGTGCCAGCAGGATAGGGCCCTCCTACGAGCAGTACTTC. Encoded protein: CASRIGPSYEQYF.

This clonotype was seen more than once but under ten times. The chain recombines TRBV7-9 with TRBJ2-7; 9 bases line up with TRBD1. CDR3 length equals 16 residues. J gave up 6 bases and V 5 bases, and 14 bases lay outside the gene matches. In germline, CDR1 is SEHNR, CDR2 FQNEAQ (reference sequence). The CDR3 region has the DNA TGTGCCAGCAGCCCCCTAGGGACAGGGAGTTCCCCCGAGCAGTACTTC. This translates into CASSPLGTGSSPEQYF.

In this sample, this clonotype turned up many times. This sequence joins TRBV3-1 and TRBJ1-5; D is unresolved. The V gene's germline CDR1 is LGHDT and CDR2 YNNKEL (reference sequence). This CDR3 contains 13 residues. Deletions cut 4 bases from V and 4 bases from J, with 8 bases between. CDR3 region: CASSRQRNQPQHF. For the CDR3, the DNA is TGTGCCAGCAGCCGCCAACGAAATCAGCCCCAGCATTTT. The full variable domain, completed using reference TRBV3-1 and TRBJ1-5, is DTAVSQTPKYLVTQMGNDKSIKCEQNLGHDTMYWYKQDSKKFLKIMFSYNNKELIINETVPNRFSPKSPDKAHLNLHINSLELGDSAVYFCASSRQRNQPQHFGDGTRLSIL.

This clonotype has a count of ten or more. The V gene is TRBV30, the J gene TRBJ1-1; TRBD1 is a possible D gene (5 bases). This CDR3 region has 13 residues. The germline CDR1 and CDR2 sequences are GTSNPN and SVGIG (reference sequence). With 5 bases removed from V and 5 bases from J, the gap between germline ends came to 15 bases. The CDR3 DNA is TGTGCCTGGGATGACAGCAGGGTAACTGAAGCTTTCTTT. Its protein product is CAWDDSRVTEAFF.

This clonotype was counted a few times. Possible read error: a much larger clone is one base away. A read error is likely, as this CDR3 ends without the conserved phenylalanine or tryptophan. The rearrangement uses TRBV7-2 and TRBJ2-3, with TRBD2 identical over 13 bases. CDR3 length: 17 amino acids. Per germline, CDR1 SGHTA and CDR2 FQGNSA. J gave up 4 bases and V 1 base, and 5 bases lay outside the gene matches. The CDR3: CASSLGTSGSSPDTQYS. The CDR3 DNA follows: TGTGCCAGCAGCTTAGGGACTAGCGGGAGTTCCCCAGATACGCAGTATTCT.

V usage is TRBV6-2 or TRBV6-3 and J usage is TRBJ2-7; D possibly corresponds to TRBD1 (5 bases). CDR1 MNHEY and CDR2 SVGEGT come from the germline V gene. The CDR3 has 14 amino acids. V was cut by 6 bases and J by 1 base, with 13 bases left in between. Written as DNA, the CDR3 is TGTGCCAGCAGAGACAGAATCCCTTCCTACGAGCAGTACTTC. Protein sequence: CASRDRIPSYEQYF.

A note on this clonotype: This clone may be a read error of a much larger clone one base away. The chain is built from TRBV29-1 and TRBJ1-1; D call uncertain. The CDR3 contains 13 residues. The germline V gene encodes CDR1 SQVTM and CDR2 ANQGSEA. The V and J ends lost 4 bases and 6 bases respectively, with 15 bases between them. As DNA, the CDR3 is TGCAGCGTTGGCCGGCGGGTCCTTCCTGAAGCTTTCTTT. Translation gives CSVGRRVLPEAFF. The full variable domain, rest sourced from reference TRBV29-1 and TRBJ1-1, is SAVISQKPSRDICQRGTSLTIQCQVDSQVTMMFWYRQQPGQSLTLIATANQGSEATYESGFVIDKFPISRPNLTFSTLTVSNMSPEDSSIYLCSVGRRVLPEAFFGQGTRLTVV.

This clonotype was observed many times. The gene calls are TRBV6-1 and TRBJ2-5; a weak D match, TRBD2 (6 bases). This CDR3 contains 14 residues. V was clipped by 5 bases and J by 7 bases, with 17 bases between them. CDR1 MNHNS and CDR2 SASEGT come from the germline V gene. The CDR3 nucleotides read TGTGCCAGCAGTCCTATGAGGTTCGGGGGGACCCAGTACTTC. Translation gives CASSPMRFGGTQYF.

This clonotype was seen many times. V gene TRBV28 combines with J gene TRBJ2-7; D gene unclear. Deletions cut 8 bases from V and 3 bases from J, with 5 bases between. Germline values: CDR1 MDHEN, CDR2 SYDVKM. This CDR3 comprises 10 residues. This CDR3 is CASGYYEQYF. CDR3 sequence (DNA): TGTGCCAGCGGGTACTACGAGCAGTACTTC.